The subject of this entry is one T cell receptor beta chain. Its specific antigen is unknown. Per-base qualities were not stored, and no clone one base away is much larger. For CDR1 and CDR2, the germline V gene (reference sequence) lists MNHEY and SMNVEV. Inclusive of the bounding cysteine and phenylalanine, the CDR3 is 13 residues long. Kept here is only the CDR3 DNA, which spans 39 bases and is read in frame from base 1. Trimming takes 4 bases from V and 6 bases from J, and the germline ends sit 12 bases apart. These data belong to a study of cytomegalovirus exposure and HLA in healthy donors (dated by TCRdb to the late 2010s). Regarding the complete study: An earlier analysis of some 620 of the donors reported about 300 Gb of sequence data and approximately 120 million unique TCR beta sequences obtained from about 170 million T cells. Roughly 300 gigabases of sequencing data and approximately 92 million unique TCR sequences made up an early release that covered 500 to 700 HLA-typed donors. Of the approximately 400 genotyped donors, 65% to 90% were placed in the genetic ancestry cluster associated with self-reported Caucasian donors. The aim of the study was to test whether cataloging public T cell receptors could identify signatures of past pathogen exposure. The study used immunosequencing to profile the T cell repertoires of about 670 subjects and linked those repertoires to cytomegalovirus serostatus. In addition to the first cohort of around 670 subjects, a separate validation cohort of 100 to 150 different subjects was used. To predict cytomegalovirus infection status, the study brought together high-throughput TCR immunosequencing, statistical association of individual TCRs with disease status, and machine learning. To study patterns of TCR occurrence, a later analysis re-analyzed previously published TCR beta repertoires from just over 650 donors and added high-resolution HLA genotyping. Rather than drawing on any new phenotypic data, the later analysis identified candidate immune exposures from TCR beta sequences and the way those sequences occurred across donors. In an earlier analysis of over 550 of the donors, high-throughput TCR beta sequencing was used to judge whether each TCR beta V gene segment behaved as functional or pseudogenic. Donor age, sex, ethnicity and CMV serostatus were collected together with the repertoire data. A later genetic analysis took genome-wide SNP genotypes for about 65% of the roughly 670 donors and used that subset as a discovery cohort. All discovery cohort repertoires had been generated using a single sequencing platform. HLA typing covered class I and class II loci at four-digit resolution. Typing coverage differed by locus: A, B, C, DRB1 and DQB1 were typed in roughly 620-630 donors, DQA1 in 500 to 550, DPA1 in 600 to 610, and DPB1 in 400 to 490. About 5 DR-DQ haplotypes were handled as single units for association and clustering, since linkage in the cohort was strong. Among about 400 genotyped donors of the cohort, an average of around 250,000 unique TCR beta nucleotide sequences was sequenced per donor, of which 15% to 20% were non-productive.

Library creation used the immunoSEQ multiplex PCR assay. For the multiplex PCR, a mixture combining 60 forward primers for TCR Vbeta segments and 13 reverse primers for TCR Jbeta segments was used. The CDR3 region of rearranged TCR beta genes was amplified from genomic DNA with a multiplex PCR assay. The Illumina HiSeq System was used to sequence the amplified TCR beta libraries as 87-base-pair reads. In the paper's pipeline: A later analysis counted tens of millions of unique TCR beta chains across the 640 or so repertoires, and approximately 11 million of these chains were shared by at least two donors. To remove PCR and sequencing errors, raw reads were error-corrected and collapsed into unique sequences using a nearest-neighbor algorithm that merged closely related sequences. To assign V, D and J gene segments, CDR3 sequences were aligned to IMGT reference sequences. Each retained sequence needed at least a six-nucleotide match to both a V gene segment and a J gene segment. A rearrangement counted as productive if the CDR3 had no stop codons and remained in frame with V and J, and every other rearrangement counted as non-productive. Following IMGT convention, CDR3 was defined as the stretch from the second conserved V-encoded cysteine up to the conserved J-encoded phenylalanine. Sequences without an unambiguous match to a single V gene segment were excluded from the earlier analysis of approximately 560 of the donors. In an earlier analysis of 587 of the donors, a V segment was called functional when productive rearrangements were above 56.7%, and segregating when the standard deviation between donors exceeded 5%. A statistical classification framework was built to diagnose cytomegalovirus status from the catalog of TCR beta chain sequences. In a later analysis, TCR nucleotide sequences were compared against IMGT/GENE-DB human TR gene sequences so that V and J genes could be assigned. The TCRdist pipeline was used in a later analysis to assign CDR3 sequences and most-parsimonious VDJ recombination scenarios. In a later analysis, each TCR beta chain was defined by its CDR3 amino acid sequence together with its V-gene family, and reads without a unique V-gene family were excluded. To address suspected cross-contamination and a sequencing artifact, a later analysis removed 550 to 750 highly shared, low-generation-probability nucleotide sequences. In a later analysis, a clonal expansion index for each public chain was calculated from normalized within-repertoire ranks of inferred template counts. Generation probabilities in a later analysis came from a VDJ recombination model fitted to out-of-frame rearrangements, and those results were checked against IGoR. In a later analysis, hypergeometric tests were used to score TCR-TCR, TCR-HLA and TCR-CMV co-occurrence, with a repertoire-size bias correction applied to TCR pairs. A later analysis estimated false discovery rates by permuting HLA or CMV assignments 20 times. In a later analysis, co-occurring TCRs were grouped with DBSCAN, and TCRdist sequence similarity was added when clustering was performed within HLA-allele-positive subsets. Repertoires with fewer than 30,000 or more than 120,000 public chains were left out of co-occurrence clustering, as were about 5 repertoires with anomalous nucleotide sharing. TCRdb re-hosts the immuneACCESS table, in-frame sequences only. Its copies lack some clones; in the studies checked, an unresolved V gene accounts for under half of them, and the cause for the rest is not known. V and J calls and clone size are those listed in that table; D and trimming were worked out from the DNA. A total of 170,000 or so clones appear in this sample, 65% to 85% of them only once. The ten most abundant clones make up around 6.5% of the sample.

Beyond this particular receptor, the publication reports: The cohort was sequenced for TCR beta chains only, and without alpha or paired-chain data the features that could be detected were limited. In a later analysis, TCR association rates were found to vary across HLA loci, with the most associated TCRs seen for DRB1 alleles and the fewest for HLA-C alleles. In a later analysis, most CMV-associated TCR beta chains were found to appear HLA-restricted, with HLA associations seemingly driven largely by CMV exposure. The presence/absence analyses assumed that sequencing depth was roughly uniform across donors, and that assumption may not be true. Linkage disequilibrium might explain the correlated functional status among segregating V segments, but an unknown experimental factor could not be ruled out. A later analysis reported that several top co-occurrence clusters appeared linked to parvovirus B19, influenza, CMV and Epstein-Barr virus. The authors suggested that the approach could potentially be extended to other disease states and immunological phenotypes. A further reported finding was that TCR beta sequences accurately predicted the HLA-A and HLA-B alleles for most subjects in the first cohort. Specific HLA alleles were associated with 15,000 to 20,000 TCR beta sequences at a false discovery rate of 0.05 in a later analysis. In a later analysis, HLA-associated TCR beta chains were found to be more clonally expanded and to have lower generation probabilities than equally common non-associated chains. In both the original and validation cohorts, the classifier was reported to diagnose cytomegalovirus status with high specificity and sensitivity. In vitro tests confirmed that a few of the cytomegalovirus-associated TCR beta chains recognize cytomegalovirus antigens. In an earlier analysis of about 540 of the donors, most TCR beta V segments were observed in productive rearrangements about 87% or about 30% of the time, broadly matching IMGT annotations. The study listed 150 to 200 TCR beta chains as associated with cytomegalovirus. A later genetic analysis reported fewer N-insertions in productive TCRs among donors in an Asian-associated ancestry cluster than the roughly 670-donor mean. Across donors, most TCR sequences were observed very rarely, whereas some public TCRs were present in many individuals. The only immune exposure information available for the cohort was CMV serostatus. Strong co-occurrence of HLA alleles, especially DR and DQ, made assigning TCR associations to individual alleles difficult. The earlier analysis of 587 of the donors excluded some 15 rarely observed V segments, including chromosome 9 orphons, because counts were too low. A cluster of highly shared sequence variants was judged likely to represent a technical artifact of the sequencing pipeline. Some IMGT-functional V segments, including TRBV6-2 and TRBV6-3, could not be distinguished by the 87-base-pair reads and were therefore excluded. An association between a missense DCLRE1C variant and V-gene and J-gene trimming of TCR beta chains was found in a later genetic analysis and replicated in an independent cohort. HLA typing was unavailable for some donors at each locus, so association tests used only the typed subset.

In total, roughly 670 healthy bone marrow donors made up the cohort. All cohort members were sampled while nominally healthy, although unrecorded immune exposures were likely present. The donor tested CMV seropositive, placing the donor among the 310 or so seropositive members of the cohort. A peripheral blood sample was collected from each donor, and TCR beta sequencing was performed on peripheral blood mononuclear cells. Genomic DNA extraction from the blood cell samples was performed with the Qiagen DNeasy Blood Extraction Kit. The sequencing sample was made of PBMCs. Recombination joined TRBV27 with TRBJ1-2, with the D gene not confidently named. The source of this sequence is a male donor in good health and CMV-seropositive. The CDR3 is CASSSLDFDGYTF. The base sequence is TGTGCCAGCAGTTCCCTGGACTTCGATGGCTACACCTTC.